This T cell receptor beta chain came from a study of cytotoxic CD8 clonotypes in ibrutinib-treated CLL. CDR3 length: 14 amino acids. Trimming removed 2 bases from V and 6 bases from J, with 13 bases in between. Germline CDR1 SGHNT, CDR2 YYREEE (reference sequence). Deep sequencing aimed at 1 in 200,000 to 1 in 1 million T cells' resolution. TCRdb's table, derived via immunoSEQ multiplex PCR, lists solely in-frame clones and lacks some. The sample holds 130,000 or so clones, approximately 85% seen once. This receptor was obtained from a human donor with chronic lymphocytic leukemia. The source material was PBMCs, sampled after 24 months of ibrutinib treatment. The J gene is TRBJ2-3, the V gene TRBV5-4; the D is unclear. The CDR3 region has the DNA TGTGCCAGCAGCTTACCCGCGGCTGCGGATACGCAGTATTTT. Protein: CASSLPAAADTQYF.